This T cell receptor (beta chain) emerged from a study of graft-versus-host responses after intestinal transplantation. Germline V gives CDR1 LNHDA, CDR2 SQIVND (reference sequence). The CDR3 is 17 amino acids. After removal of 4 bases from V and 4 bases from J, the junction contained 10 bases not matched to a gene. Sequencing used immunoSEQ multiplex PCR; TCRdb keeps in-frame clones, though not all of them. The data contain about 88,000 clones, 92% of them singletons. As to this clone: Its specificity is not known.

V usage is TRBV19 and J usage is TRBJ2-2; 9 bases agree with TRBD2. The sample consisted of unstimulated CD4+ T cells sorted from spleen or lymph node cells, taken before intestinal transplant. The sequence derives from a human donor who received an intestinal transplant. CDR3 loop: CASSRSAGGPGTGELFF. CDR3 bases: TGTGCCAGTAGTAGATCGGCGGGAGGGCCGGGCACCGGGGAGCTGTTTTTT.